Reported below is one TCR beta chain. Its antigen is as yet unknown. The entry originates in a study of post-analysis software for immune sequencing data. Overall study results and limits: Controls had lower frequencies than patients of a few TRBV segments, which included TRBV5-6, TRBV5-1 and TRBV20-1. Controls' normalized Chao1 diversity significantly exceeded that of multiple sclerosis patients.

Libraries were made from TCR beta cDNA, and they carried unique molecular identifiers. TCRdb fed the PCR reads into MiXCR, producing one record per CDR3 protein. The table includes approximately 730,000 distinct CDR3 sequences, just under 30% detected once. This CDR3 has 17 amino acids. V dropped 5 bases and J dropped 3 bases, with 22 bases sitting between them. Per germline, CDR1 ENHRY and CDR2 SYGVKD. Sequencing used blood. The sequence was collected from a girl between 5 and 17 years old with multiple sclerosis. The rearrangement links TRBV10-3 to TRBJ1-2; D is undetermined. The CDR3 reads CAISLLGRTDGDYGYTF. As DNA, the CDR3 is TGTGCCATCAGTCTACTCGGTAGGACGGACGGGGACTATGGCTACACCTTC.